A selection of T cell receptor beta chains follows, all from one sample in a study of CD8 T cells in Susac syndrome. TCRdb recomputed calls from the immunoSEQ multiplex PCR reads with MiXCR, one row per CDR3 protein. The data hold 150,000 to 200,000 distinct CDR3 sequences, with more than 90% observed a single time. The source material was CD4+ T cells from PBMCs. The receptors come from a human donor with multiple sclerosis. CDR3s include the opening cysteine and the closing phenylalanine or tryptophan.

J	V	length	CDR3
TRBJ1-5	TRBV15	13	CATSRQGGQPQHF
TRBJ1-1	TRBV30	14	CAWSGGGLSTEAFF
TRBJ1-5	TRBV3-1	14	CASSQGYSNQPQHF
TRBJ2-4	TRBV10-3	16	CAISTGQGSTKNIQYF
TRBJ1-5	TRBV5-1	13	CASSLEGPPPQHF
TRBJ2-1	TRBV7-3	14	CASSGRWPNNEQFF
TRBJ2-1	TRBV29-1	17	CSVEDLPFAGQGYEQFF
TRBJ2-2	TRBV29-1	15	CSVEGGGANTGELFF
TRBJ2-1	TRBV20-1	16	CSAVPVEGLSYNEQFF
TRBJ2-3	TRBV20-1	14	CSALTSLSTDTQYF
TRBJ2-5	TRBV30	13	CAWSVASRGTQYF
TRBJ2-5	TRBV13	16	CASSLGTPGGRETQYF
TRBJ2-6	TRBV5-1	16	CASSRDGASGANVLTF
TRBJ2-1	TRBV9	15	CASSTRTGSYNEQFF
TRBJ2-5	TRBV5-1	15	CASSPGQQPGETQYF
TRBJ2-7	TRBV7-9	19	CASSLVWDTWDSSPHEQYF
TRBJ1-3	TRBV30	13	CAWLGVRGNTIYF
TRBJ1-3	TRBV20-1	15	CSASPLGQGGNTIYF
TRBJ1-2	TRBV7-2	13	CASSADRNYGYTF
TRBJ1-6	TRBV20-1	13	CSATGTANSPLHF
TRBJ1-2	TRBV23-1	18	CASSPGVIGVGRGCGYTF
TRBJ2-5	TRBV15	11	CATSDVETQYF
TRBJ2-5	TRBV12-3/TRBV12-4	14	CASSFGRGQETQYF
TRBJ1-2	TRBV20-1	13	CSAREGRGGGYTF
TRBJ1-2	TRBV30	12	CAWSPDGYGYTF
TRBJ2-2	TRBV3-1	16	CASSPDRGQYTGELFF
TRBJ2-3	TRBV18	15	CASSPAGLSTDTQYF
TRBJ2-3	TRBV10-3	13	CATKPTSTDTQYF
TRBJ2-1	TRBV29-1	16	CSVEVGRGGSYNEQFF
TRBJ2-2	TRBV12-3/TRBV12-4	14	CASSLAQGGGELFF
TRBJ1-5	TRBV20-1	19	CSASRPGQGEVLSNQPQHF
TRBJ1-6	TRBV2	13	CASSDRYNSPLHF
TRBJ2-2	TRBV20-1	14	CSARRTGNTGELFF
TRBJ2-3	TRBV7-9	13	CASSSRTGYTQYF
TRBJ1-1	TRBV6-5	12	CASISPGVEAFF
TRBJ2-1	TRBV29-1	13	CSVVRTGDNEQFF
TRBJ2-5	TRBV30	12	CAWSVSQETQYF
TRBJ2-2	TRBV12-5	18	CASGLVAGGTGRTGELFF
TRBJ1-1	TRBV19	16	CASSTEIASGDTEAFF
TRBJ1-1	TRBV19	14	CASTEQLPNTEAFF
TRBJ1-2	TRBV6-2/TRBV6-3	14	CASSIRDRGYGYTF
TRBJ2-2	TRBV29-1	15	CSVAHGPRDTGELFF
TRBJ2-7	TRBV12-3/TRBV12-4	14	CASTWVTGGYEQYF
TRBJ1-2	TRBV30	12	CAWSVGRSGYTF
TRBJ1-1	TRBV20-1	16	CSARDRDRGRSTEAFF
TRBJ1-6	TRBV28	15	CASSPSGGRNSPLHF
TRBJ2-3	TRBV30	11	CAWSHTDTQYF
TRBJ2-3	TRBV29-1	13	CSVEGRDRDTQYF
TRBJ2-3	TRBV4-3	16	CASSQDPVLATDTQYF
TRBJ1-4	TRBV5-1	13	CASSLGRGEKLFF
TRBJ1-2	TRBV29-1	14	CSVRRTGGNYGYTF
TRBJ1-1	TRBV29-1	14	CSVVAGVMNTEAFF
TRBJ1-2	TRBV15	15	CATARGGQGISGYTF
TRBJ2-5	TRBV15	16	CATSRGGGGYQETQYF
TRBJ2-5	TRBV19	13	CASRTSGQETQYF
TRBJ2-7	TRBV30	13	CAWRTGPSNEQYF
TRBJ2-5	TRBV5-4	12	CASSLDPETQYF
TRBJ1-5	TRBV15	14	CATRTGLVGQPQHF
TRBJ2-7	TRBV30	13	CAWTGGASYEQYF